This TCR beta chain was sequenced during a study of radiotherapy plus CTLA-4 blockade in lung cancer. Study results and caveats: An expansion of tumor-derived TCR clones occurred in blood after radiotherapy plus ipilimumab.

Remarks on this clone: As yet, its antigen is unknown.

The length of the CDR3 is 12 residues. Germline values: CDR1 MNHNY, CDR2 SVGAGI (reference sequence). V lost 7 bases, J lost 5 bases, and 4 bases stayed unmatched. The method was immunoSEQ multiplex PCR; TCRdb's version includes in-frame clones alone and lacks a portion of them. The sample lists fewer than 100,000 clones, roughly 80% occurring once. The sequence was obtained from a human donor with non-small cell lung cancer who had stable disease on radiotherapy plus ipilimumab. This rearrangement joins TRBV6-6 to TRBJ2-7; 8 nucleotides match TRBD2. The starting material was peripheral blood, obtained from a patient treated with radiotherapy plus ipilimumab. The CDR3 spells CASTGTSNEQYF. The CDR3 nucleotides are TGTGCCAGCACCGGGACTAGTAACGAGCAGTACTTC.